These 9 T cell receptor beta chains were all obtained from the same sample, sequenced in a study of cytomegalovirus exposure and HLA in healthy donors. The PCR was carried out with 60 Vbeta primers and 13 Jbeta primers. The protocol was immunoSEQ multiplex PCR, while the TCRdb copy is restricted to in-frame clones and leaves out a portion. The sample holds about 170,000 clones; 65% to 85% are singletons and the top ten take approximately 4.1%. Sequenced input: PBMCs. The source of these receptors is a woman between 50 and 59 years old in good health and CMV-seropositive.

The chain joins TRBV30 to TRBJ1-1, with 9 bases fitting TRBD1. CDR1 is GTSNPN and CDR2 is SVGIG in the germline V gene (reference sequence). This CDR3 contains 15 residues. V gave up 0 bases and J gave up 0 bases; unmatched junction bases: 2. CDR3 coding DNA: TGTGCCTGGAGTGTAACAGGGGGCGTGAACACTGAAGCTTTCTTT. This gives the protein CAWSVTGGVNTEAFF.

This chain connects TRBV28 to TRBJ1-2; D not certain. Trimming stripped 6 bases from V and 0 bases from J, with 11 bases between. This CDR3 comprises 14 residues. Germline CDR1 reads MDHEN; CDR2 reads SYDVKM. The CDR3 DNA is TGTGCCAGCAGGCAAAGCGGGGCTAACTATGGCTACACCTTC. As protein: CASRQSGANYGYTF.

The rearrangement uses TRBV30 and TRBJ2-1, with a tentative D call TRBD2 (6 bases). The V gene lost 0 bases and the J gene lost 4 bases, with 7 bases spanning the gap. The V gene's germline CDR1 is GTSNPN and CDR2 SVGIG (reference sequence). The CDR3 has 13 residues. Here the CDR3 reads CAWSVGGYNEQFF. The CDR3 DNA is TGTGCCTGGAGTGTTGGGGGGTACAATGAGCAGTTCTTC.

The genes are TRBV18 and TRBJ1-2; 9 bases are a match to TRBD1. The V gene end was trimmed by 2 bases and the J gene end by 4 bases; junction bases not matched to a gene: 11. Germline V gene sequence: CDR1 KGHSH, CDR2 LQKENI. The CDR3 sequence is 17 residues long. CDR3 nucleotides: TGTGCCAGCTCACCAACGGGAGGACAGGGGAGTGCCTATGGCTACACCTTC. This codes for CASSPTGGQGSAYGYTF.

This chain uses TRBV29-1 with TRBJ2-1; 8 nucleotides match TRBD1. V lost 8 bases, J lost 7 bases, and 10 bases stayed unmatched. Germline CDR1 is SQVTM and CDR2 is ANQGSEA. This CDR3 is built from 13 residues. CDR3 in DNA: TGCAGCTTATTGACAGGGGAGAGGAATGAGCAGTTCTTC. This sequence encodes CSLLTGERNEQFF.

This clone was recorded a few times. The chain uses TRBV29-1 and TRBJ2-7, with 13 bases lining up with TRBD2. V lost 7 bases and J lost 0; bases outside the gene matches: 9. The CDR3 is made up of 16 amino acids. Germline lookup yields CDR1 SQVTM and CDR2 ANQGSEA. The CDR3 reads CSALLAGGPGSYEQYF. DNA of the CDR3: TGCAGCGCATTACTAGCGGGGGGGCCCGGCTCCTACGAGCAGTACTTC.

The chain uses TRBV4-2 and TRBJ1-2; unclear D gene. The CDR3 is made up of 15 amino acids. The V end lost 3 bases, the J end lost 0 bases, and 11 bases lay between the germline ends. Germline CDR1 LGHNA, CDR2 YNFKEQ. CDR3 nucleotide sequence: TGTGCCAGCAGCCACAGCCTGCTAGCTAACTATGGCTACACCTTC. It specifies CASSHSLLANYGYTF.

This clone was picked up one time. The chain uses TRBV5-1 and TRBJ2-6; D might be TRBD1 (6 bases). CDR1 is SGHRS, CDR2 YFSETQ, per germline. V was trimmed by 4 bases and J by 0 bases, leaving 11 bases between them. This CDR3 spans 16 amino acids. The CDR3 is CASSQGQFSGANVLTF. CDR3 nucleotide sequence: TGCGCCAGCAGCCAGGGACAATTCTCTGGGGCCAACGTCCTGACTTTC.

The chain recombines TRBV5-1 with TRBJ2-2, with D tentatively TRBD2 (6 bases). Trimming removed 0 bases at V and 1 base at J, with 16 bases between. This CDR3 spans 18 amino acids. Germline CDR1 SGHRS, CDR2 YFSETQ. DNA of the CDR3: TGCGCCAGCAGCTTGGGGGTCCGTGCGGGGCTGAACACCGGGGAGCTGTTTTTT. Its protein is CASSLGVRAGLNTGELFF.